The rows below give T cell receptor beta chains drawn from one sample of a study of T cell responses to AZD1222 COVID-19 vaccine. Using immunoSEQ multiplex PCR, the repertoire was profiled, and TCRdb retains in-frame clones only, with some absent. The sample shows around 72,000 clones, approximately 85% of them seen only once. The sample was peripheral blood, taken on day 0 of AZD1222 vaccination. These receptors were collected from an adult in good health. Both conserved end residues are part of each CDR3. The order of the fields is D gene, J gene, V gene, clone size, CDR3 DNA, CDR3 protein. D genes are given only for firm matches. The listing skips clone size in some rows; elsewhere it reads once, few, many or a size class.

d_call: .; j_call: TRBJ1-1; v_call: TRBV10-2; clone_size: .; cdr3_nt: TGCGCCAGCAGCCTACAGGGTCGTACTGAAGCTTTCTTT; cdr3_aa: CASSLQGRTEAFF
d_call: .; j_call: TRBJ2-2; v_call: TRBV29-1; clone_size: .; cdr3_nt: TGCAGCGTTGAGGTAACAGGAAGTCCCGGGGAGCTGTTTTTT; cdr3_aa: CSVEVTGSPGELFF
d_call: .; j_call: TRBJ1-5; v_call: TRBV4-3; clone_size: few; cdr3_nt: TGCGCCAGCAGCCAAGAACAGGGCAATCGCAATCAGCCCCAGCATTTT; cdr3_aa: CASSQEQGNRNQPQHF
d_call: TRBD2; j_call: TRBJ2-2; v_call: TRBV27; clone_size: few; cdr3_nt: TGTGCCAGCAGTTTCGCGGCTAGCGGGGGGACCGGGGAGCTGTTTTTT; cdr3_aa: CASSFAASGGTGELFF
d_call: TRBD1; j_call: TRBJ1-4; v_call: TRBV5-8; clone_size: .; cdr3_nt: TGTGCCAGCAGCTTACGATGGACAGGGGTTGAAAAACTGTTTTTT; cdr3_aa: CASSLRWTGVEKLFF
d_call: TRBD1; j_call: TRBJ2-7; v_call: TRBV6-1; clone_size: .; cdr3_nt: TGTGCCAGCAGTGAACCGATCCGGGACAGTACCTACGAGCAGTACTTC; cdr3_aa: CASSEPIRDSTYEQYF
d_call: .; j_call: TRBJ2-1; v_call: TRBV11-3; clone_size: .; cdr3_nt: TGTGCCAGCAGCTTATTTGGGGAAGACAATGAGCAGTTCTTC; cdr3_aa: CASSLFGEDNEQFF
d_call: .; j_call: TRBJ1-6; v_call: TRBV27; clone_size: .; cdr3_nt: TGTGCCAGCAGTGTCCGGGCCCATAATTCACCCCTCCACTTT; cdr3_aa: CASSVRAHNSPLHF
d_call: .; j_call: TRBJ1-1; v_call: TRBV20-1; clone_size: .; cdr3_nt: TGCACTCATAACACTGAAGCTTTCTTT; cdr3_aa: CTHNTEAFF
d_call: .; j_call: TRBJ1-2; v_call: TRBV28; clone_size: .; cdr3_nt: TGTGCCAGCAGAAGGGACGGATTATCCTATGGCTACACCTTC; cdr3_aa: CASRRDGLSYGYTF
d_call: .; j_call: TRBJ1-2; v_call: TRBV7-2; clone_size: .; cdr3_nt: TGTGCCAGCAGCGCGGGGAGGGTAGGGGGCTACACCTTC; cdr3_aa: CASSAGRVGGYTF
d_call: .; j_call: TRBJ1-2; v_call: TRBV9; clone_size: .; cdr3_nt: TGTGCCAGCAGCGTTGGAGGGGACGGCTATGGCTACACCTTC; cdr3_aa: CASSVGGDGYGYTF
d_call: TRBD2; j_call: TRBJ2-1; v_call: TRBV27; clone_size: .; cdr3_nt: TGTGCCAGCAACCCGAGCGGGAGTTCCTACAATGAGCAGTTCTTC; cdr3_aa: CASNPSGSSYNEQFF
d_call: .; j_call: TRBJ2-7; v_call: TRBV7-9; clone_size: .; cdr3_nt: TGTGCCAGCTGCAGTGAGGGTTGGGCAGGGGTCGAGCAGTACTTC; cdr3_aa: CASCSEGWAGVEQYF
d_call: TRBD1; j_call: TRBJ1-2; v_call: TRBV3-1/TRBV3-2; clone_size: .; cdr3_nt: TGTGCCAGCAGCCAAGATCTGGCCCGGGGACAGGGGGCTCATGGCTACACCTTC; cdr3_aa: CASSQDLARGQGAHGYTF
d_call: .; j_call: TRBJ1-3; v_call: TRBV24-1; clone_size: .; cdr3_nt: TGTGCCACCGCTTCACAGGGACCTGGAAACACCATATATTTT; cdr3_aa: CATASQGPGNTIYF
d_call: .; j_call: TRBJ1-1; v_call: TRBV10-3; clone_size: few; cdr3_nt: TGTGCCATCAGTGAGTTCGACGGGAACACTGAAGCTTTCTTT; cdr3_aa: CAISEFDGNTEAFF
d_call: .; j_call: TRBJ1-6; v_call: TRBV6-4; clone_size: .; cdr3_nt: TGTGCCAGCAGTGAAGGGAACTATAATTCACCCCTCCACTTT; cdr3_aa: CASSEGNYNSPLHF
d_call: .; j_call: TRBJ2-7; v_call: TRBV7-9; clone_size: .; cdr3_nt: TGTGCCAGCAGCTCCACTCGCCGGGCCCTCTCCTACGAGCAGTACTTC; cdr3_aa: CASSSTRRALSYEQYF
d_call: .; j_call: TRBJ2-3; v_call: TRBV5-4; clone_size: .; cdr3_nt: TGTGCCAGCAGCTTGGAGGGGCCCGGTACGCAGTATTTT; cdr3_aa: CASSLEGPGTQYF
d_call: .; j_call: TRBJ2-7; v_call: TRBV11-3; clone_size: .; cdr3_nt: TGTGCCAGCAGCTTAGGGGGGCCGTCGGACGAGCAGTACTTC; cdr3_aa: CASSLGGPSDEQYF
d_call: .; j_call: TRBJ1-3; v_call: TRBV6-2/TRBV6-3; clone_size: .; cdr3_nt: TGTGCCAGCAGTTCATCCAGCTCTGGAAACACCATATATTTT; cdr3_aa: CASSSSSSGNTIYF
d_call: TRBD2; j_call: TRBJ2-7; v_call: TRBV28; clone_size: once; cdr3_nt: TGTGCCAGCAGTTTGGGGGGGGGTGACGAGCAGTACTTC; cdr3_aa: CASSLGGGDEQYF
d_call: .; j_call: TRBJ2-7; v_call: TRBV11-2; clone_size: few; cdr3_nt: TGTGCCAGCAGCGAAGGTTACGAGCAGTACTTC; cdr3_aa: CASSEGYEQYF
d_call: TRBD1; j_call: TRBJ1-2; v_call: TRBV28; clone_size: .; cdr3_nt: TGTGCCAGCCGTCGCTCAACCGGGACAGGGGGCGGCTACACCTTC; cdr3_aa: CASRRSTGTGGGYTF
d_call: TRBD1; j_call: TRBJ1-1; v_call: TRBV10-3; clone_size: .; cdr3_nt: TGTGCCAGCAATGGACTTGGGACAGGACTTAACATTGAAGCTTTCTTT; cdr3_aa: CASNGLGTGLNIEAFF
d_call: .; j_call: TRBJ2-7; v_call: TRBV2; clone_size: .; cdr3_nt: TGTGCCAGCAGTGAAGCCAACTACGAGCAGTACTTC; cdr3_aa: CASSEANYEQYF
d_call: .; j_call: TRBJ2-3; v_call: TRBV7-3; clone_size: once; cdr3_nt: TGTGCCAGCAGCCCCGGGGCGGATACGCAGTATTTT; cdr3_aa: CASSPGADTQYF
d_call: .; j_call: TRBJ1-2; v_call: TRBV24-1; clone_size: .; cdr3_nt: TGTGCCACCAGTCCTCCTGGAACCGACTATGGCTACACCTTC; cdr3_aa: CATSPPGTDYGYTF
d_call: .; j_call: TRBJ1-2; v_call: TRBV5-1; clone_size: once; cdr3_nt: TGCGCCAGCAGCTTGGCCGGAGAGGGCTACACCTTC; cdr3_aa: CASSLAGEGYTF
d_call: .; j_call: TRBJ1-6; v_call: TRBV5-1; clone_size: .; cdr3_nt: TGCGCCAGCAGCTTGGAGTCGTCCTATAATTCACCCCTCCACTTT; cdr3_aa: CASSLESSYNSPLHF
d_call: TRBD1; j_call: TRBJ1-2; v_call: TRBV2; clone_size: few; cdr3_nt: TGTGCCAGCAGAGGGACAGCCTCTAACTATGGCTACACCTTC; cdr3_aa: CASRGTASNYGYTF
d_call: TRBD2; j_call: TRBJ2-3; v_call: TRBV11-2; clone_size: once; cdr3_nt: TGTGCCAGCAGCTTAGATCCGCTAGCGGGGGCCACAGATACGCAGTATTTT; cdr3_aa: CASSLDPLAGATDTQYF
d_call: .; j_call: TRBJ1-1; v_call: TRBV11-2; clone_size: .; cdr3_nt: TGTGCCAGCAGCTTCCCCATGAACACTGAAGCTTTCTTT; cdr3_aa: CASSFPMNTEAFF
d_call: .; j_call: TRBJ1-2; v_call: TRBV9; clone_size: once; cdr3_nt: TGTGCCAGCAGCGTAGAGGGAATACTGGGCTATGGCTACACCTTC; cdr3_aa: CASSVEGILGYGYTF
d_call: .; j_call: TRBJ2-7; v_call: TRBV28; clone_size: .; cdr3_nt: TGTGCCATCCACGACGGAGTGCTAGGCGACGAGCAGTACTTC; cdr3_aa: CAIHDGVLGDEQYF
d_call: .; j_call: TRBJ2-5; v_call: TRBV5-1; clone_size: .; cdr3_nt: TGCGCCAGCAGCTCCATTTCCCGGGAGACCCAGTACTTC; cdr3_aa: CASSSISRETQYF
d_call: .; j_call: TRBJ2-3; v_call: TRBV7-3; clone_size: .; cdr3_nt: TGTGCCAGCAGCCGAATCGGGGGTTCCCCAGATACGCAGTATTTT; cdr3_aa: CASSRIGGSPDTQYF
d_call: .; j_call: TRBJ2-7; v_call: TRBV3-1/TRBV3-2; clone_size: .; cdr3_nt: TGTGCCAGCAGCCGAGCCCAGAAGGGCGAGCAGTACTTC; cdr3_aa: CASSRAQKGEQYF
d_call: TRBD1; j_call: TRBJ2-1; v_call: TRBV15; clone_size: .; cdr3_nt: TGTGCCACCAGCTACGATCGGACAGGGTACCATGAGCAGTTCTTC; cdr3_aa: CATSYDRTGYHEQFF
d_call: .; j_call: TRBJ2-1; v_call: TRBV10-3; clone_size: .; cdr3_nt: TGTGCCATCAGTGAGGGGGCGGATGAGCAGTTCTTC; cdr3_aa: CAISEGADEQFF
d_call: .; j_call: TRBJ2-6; v_call: TRBV2; clone_size: .; cdr3_nt: TGTGCCAGCAGTGGGCCTGGGGCCAACGTCCTGACTTTC; cdr3_aa: CASSGPGANVLTF
d_call: .; j_call: TRBJ2-5; v_call: TRBV9; clone_size: .; cdr3_nt: TGTGCCAGCAGCCGAACGTCACAGGGTCAAGAGACCCAGTACTTC; cdr3_aa: CASSRTSQGQETQYF
d_call: .; j_call: TRBJ1-3; v_call: TRBV6-5; clone_size: .; cdr3_nt: TGTGCCAGCACGTCATACTCTGGAAACACCATATATTTT; cdr3_aa: CASTSYSGNTIYF
d_call: .; j_call: TRBJ2-2; v_call: TRBV7-3; clone_size: .; cdr3_nt: TGTGCCAGCAGCTCTAATGGGGTTCCCGGGGAGCTGTTTTTT; cdr3_aa: CASSSNGVPGELFF
d_call: TRBD1; j_call: TRBJ1-1; v_call: TRBV11-3; clone_size: few; cdr3_nt: TGTGCCAGCAGCCCACGCTACAGGGGGGAGGACACTGAAGCTTTCTTT; cdr3_aa: CASSPRYRGEDTEAFF
d_call: .; j_call: TRBJ1-1; v_call: TRBV6-5; clone_size: .; cdr3_nt: TGTGCCAGCAGAGGAGGAGATAGACGGAACACTGAAGCTTTCTTT; cdr3_aa: CASRGGDRRNTEAFF
d_call: .; j_call: TRBJ1-1; v_call: TRBV11-2; clone_size: .; cdr3_nt: TGTGCCAGCAGCTTAGTGTTGGGAGGCGGAGGGGTCCCTGAAGCTTTCTTT; cdr3_aa: CASSLVLGGGGVPEAFF
d_call: TRBD1; j_call: TRBJ2-5; v_call: TRBV11-3; clone_size: .; cdr3_nt: TGTGCCAGCAGGGGACAGGGAGGGAGAGAGACCCAGTACTTC; cdr3_aa: CASRGQGGRETQYF
d_call: .; j_call: TRBJ2-2; v_call: TRBV7-8; clone_size: .; cdr3_nt: TGTGCCAGCAGCTTAGTCTTATCGGGCGGGGAGCTGTTTTTT; cdr3_aa: CASSLVLSGGELFF
d_call: TRBD1; j_call: TRBJ2-7; v_call: TRBV6-5; clone_size: .; cdr3_nt: TGTGCCAGCATTGCCGGGGACAGGGGCTTTAGGGAGCAGTACTTC; cdr3_aa: CASIAGDRGFREQYF
d_call: .; j_call: TRBJ2-7; v_call: TRBV19; clone_size: .; cdr3_nt: TGTGCCAGTAGTCCCGGCAGCTACGAGCAGTACTTC; cdr3_aa: CASSPGSYEQYF